Below are 26 T cell receptor beta chains sequenced from a single sample in a study of identifying expanded T cells in peripheral blood. The data were produced by immunoSEQ multiplex PCR, yet TCRdb's version contains in-frame clones alone and is incomplete. This table has about 100,000 clones, 75% to 90% appearing once. The sequenced sample was blood. The receptors derive from a person aged 18-70 years in good health.

The chain joins TRBV7-8 to TRBJ2-1; TRBD2 matches 7 bases. CDR3 length equals 14 residues. The trim removed 1 base at V and 3 bases at J, leaving 0 bases unmatched. Germline V gene lookup returns CDR1 SGHVS and CDR2 FQNEAQ. The chain's CDR3 is CASSLGDYYNEQFF. For the CDR3, the DNA is TGTGCCAGCAGCTTAGGGGACTACTACAATGAGCAGTTCTTC. The full variable domain, in which reference TRBV7-8 and TRBJ2-1 provide the parts outside the CDR3, is GAGVSQSPRYKVAKRGQDVALRCDPISGHVSLFWYQQALGQGPEFLTYFQNEAQLDKSGLPSDRFFAERPEGSVSTLKIQRTQQEDSAVYLCASSLGDYYNEQFFGPGTRLTVL.

The genes are TRBV21-1 and TRBJ2-5; TRBD2 was called by the table and not checked on the DNA. TRBV21-1 represents a pseudogene. There are 16 residues in the CDR3. The CDR3 sequence is CASSKVPSGGGETQYF. The DNA of the CDR3 is TGTGCCAGCAGCAAAGTGCCTAGCGGGGGTGGAGAGACCCAGTACTTC.

V and J are TRBV7-2 and TRBJ2-2; D unresolved. Trimming cost V 1 base and J 3 bases, with 9 bases left between them. Germline CDR1 reads SGHTA; CDR2 reads FQGNSA. The CDR3 is 15 amino acids. CDR3 residues: CASSLGTGYTGELFF. The CDR3 nucleotides read TGTGCCAGCAGCTTAGGTACCGGTTACACCGGGGAGCTGTTTTTT.

In DNA, the CDR3 is TGTGCCAGCTCACCGGGGACAGGAGGAACAAATGAAAAACTGTTTTTT. It encodes CASSPGTGGTNEKLFF. The J gene is TRBJ1-4, the V gene TRBV18, with 8 bases identical to TRBD1. CDR1 is KGHSH and CDR2 is LQKENI in the germline V gene. The CDR3 length is 16 residues. The junction had 8 bases not matched to a gene; V was cut back by 3 bases and J by 5 bases.

The chain recombines TRBV7-3 with TRBJ1-2, with 7 bases that match TRBD1. Germline V CDR1 and CDR2: SGHTA, FQGTGA. This CDR3 has 13 residues. V lost 6 bases and J lost 4; bases outside the gene matches: 5. The CDR3 nucleotides are TGTGCCAGCAGTACAGGGGCCGGCTATGGCTACACCTTC. Translating gives CASSTGAGYGYTF.

V and J are TRBV7-6 and TRBJ1-1; possibly TRBD1 for D (5 bases). Germline CDR1 is SGHVS and CDR2 is FNYEAQ. This CDR3 region has 12 residues. V lost 1 base and J 7 bases, leaving 7 bases between the germline ends. The CDR3 loop is CASSLGTREAFF. CDR3 DNA sequence: TGTGCCAGCAGCTTAGGGACACGTGAAGCTTTCTTT. Based on the CDR3 plus reference TRBV7-6 and TRBJ1-1, the full variable domain is GAGVSQSPRYKVTKRGQDVALRCDPISGHVSLYWYRQALGQGPEFLTYFNYEAQQDKSGLPNDRFSAERPEGSISTLTIQRTEQRDSAMYRCASSLGTREAFFGQGTRLTVV.

V gene TRBV2 combines with J gene TRBJ2-2; 10 bases line up with TRBD2. CDR3 length: 15 amino acids. The V gene end was trimmed by 3 bases and the J gene end by 9 bases; junction bases not matched to a gene: 7. Looked up from germline, CDR1 is SNHLY and CDR2 is FYNNEI. CDR3 coding DNA: TGTGCCAGCAGTGAGGGGCTAGCGGGAGACCGGGAGCTGTTTTTT. This encodes CASSEGLAGDRELFF.

The chain joins TRBV9 to TRBJ2-1; no reliable D call. The CDR3 is made up of 11 amino acids. CDR1 and CDR2 (germline): SGDLS, YYNGEE. V shed 4 bases and J shed 8 bases, with 7 bases lying between them. CDR3 coding DNA: TGTGCCAGCAGCCTTTGGGATGAGCAGTTCTTC. This codes for CASSLWDEQFF.

The chain joins TRBV7-3 to TRBJ2-7, with 7 bases identical to TRBD2. Germline lookup yields CDR1 SGHTA and CDR2 FQGTGA. Trimming took 5 bases from V and 7 from J; bases not matched to a gene: 14. The CDR3 runs to 15 residues. CDR3 sequence (DNA): TGTGCCAGCAGCATCTTTCGAGCGGGACGGGGGGAGCAGTACTTC. It yields the protein CASSIFRAGRGEQYF.

V and J are TRBV19 and TRBJ1-5; D uncertain. Trimming removed 11 bases from V and 0 bases from J, with 14 bases in between. Germline lookup yields CDR1 LNHDA and CDR2 SQIVND (reference sequence). The CDR3 covers 14 residues. The CDR3 reads CALNLRDSNQPQHF. CDR3 nucleotide sequence: TGTGCCCTCAATCTCCGGGATAGCAATCAGCCCCAGCATTTT.

J is TRBJ2-7 and V is TRBV19, with TRBD2 matching over 10 bases. J was trimmed by 3 bases and V by 5 bases; bases with no gene match: 1. There are 13 residues in the CDR3. Looked up from germline, CDR1 is LNHDA and CDR2 is SQIVND (reference sequence). CDR3 sequence: CASSSSGGYEQYF. The CDR3 bases are TGTGCCAGTAGTTCTAGCGGGGGCTACGAGCAGTACTTC.

The rearrangement uses TRBV9 and TRBJ1-2; tentative D call: TRBD1 (5 bases). This CDR3 is 13 amino acids long. Trimming shortened V by 3 bases and J by 8 bases, and 14 bases separated the two germline ends. In germline, CDR1 is SGDLS, CDR2 YYNGEE. CDR3 DNA sequence: TGTGCCAGCAGCGACGGCAGGGCGCCCGGCTACACCTTC. This sequence encodes CASSDGRAPGYTF.

J is TRBJ2-3 and V is TRBV5-1; perhaps TRBD1 as D (6 bases). Trimming took off 0 bases at V and 6 bases at J, with 17 bases between the two ends. The CDR3 has 16 amino acids. The germline CDR1 and CDR2 sequences are SGHRS and YFSETQ. The CDR3 DNA follows: TGCGCCAGCAGCTTGGAAGGGGGAACTTCGCAGGATACGCAGTATTTT. It specifies CASSLEGGTSQDTQYF.

V is TRBV7-9 and J is TRBJ2-3; D assignment may be TRBD1 or TRBD2 (5 bases each). Between the trimmed V and J ends, which lost 5 bases and 5 bases, there was a span of 17 bases. The CDR3 spans 15 residues. CDR1 is SEHNR and CDR2 is FQNEAQ in the germline V gene (reference sequence). The CDR3 loop is CASSPTTGARDTQYF. The DNA of the CDR3 is TGTGCCAGCAGCCCGACTACCGGGGCCCGAGATACGCAGTATTTT.

This sequence joins TRBV5-6 and TRBJ2-7; D gene uncertain. The CDR3 spans 14 residues. Germline V CDR1 and CDR2: SGHDT, YYEEEE. V was cut by 3 bases and J by 2 bases, with 12 bases left in between. The CDR3 reads CASSSLTIPYEQYF. The CDR3 DNA reads TGTGCCAGCAGCTCGCTGACAATCCCCTACGAGCAGTACTTC.

V usage is TRBV15 and J usage is TRBJ1-4; weak D call: TRBD1 (6 bases). CDR3 size: 16 residues. The germline V and J ends were trimmed by 0 bases and 5 bases, with 13 bases remaining between them. The germline V gene has CDR1 LNHNV and CDR2 YYDKDF (reference sequence). DNA for the CDR3: TGTGCCACCAGCAGAGATAGAACAGGGTCAAATGAAAAACTGTTTTTT. Amino acid sequence: CATSRDRTGSNEKLFF.

The J gene is TRBJ2-7, the V gene TRBV13, with a possible D match to TRBD1 (5 bases). From germline, CDR1 is PRHDT and CDR2 FYEKMQ (reference sequence). There are 14 residues in the CDR3. Trimming stripped 4 bases from V and 0 bases from J, with 10 bases between. The CDR3 reads CASSSRDLSYEQYF. The CDR3 DNA is TGTGCCAGCAGCTCCAGGGATCTCTCCTACGAGCAGTACTTC.

The chain joins TRBV19 to TRBJ1-1; D ambiguous. V was shortened by 3 bases and J by 9 bases, with 14 bases between the two germline ends. The CDR3 length is 13 residues. Germline V lookup: CDR1 LNHDA, CDR2 SQIVND (reference sequence). The CDR3 loop reads CASSMGRLDKAFF. CDR3 coding DNA: TGTGCCAGTAGTATGGGGAGGCTAGATAAAGCTTTCTTT.

The J gene is TRBJ2-7, the V gene TRBV27; TRBD2 is a possible D gene (8 bases). The CDR3 sequence is 16 residues long. Germline V gives CDR1 MNHEY, CDR2 SMNVEV (reference sequence). With 5 bases removed from V and 4 bases from J, the gap between germline ends came to 21 bases. CDR3: CASSRLGGGRRYEQYF. Written as DNA, the CDR3 is TGTGCCAGCAGTAGGCTAGGGGGCGGGAGGAGGTACGAGCAGTACTTC.

This clone was seen a handful of times. The CDR3 region has the DNA TGTGCCACTCGACAGGGGAACGAGCAGTACTTC. This translates into CATRQGNEQYF. The rearrangement joins TRBV19 to TRBJ2-7, with TRBD1 matching 8 bases. Germline lookup yields CDR1 LNHDA and CDR2 SQIVND (reference sequence). Trimming removed 10 bases from V and 5 bases from J; junction bases left unmatched: 4. The CDR3 sequence is 11 residues long.

This clone was detected once. The chain couples TRBV30 to TRBJ1-6; D gene uncertain. The CDR3 has 14 residues. With 0 bases removed from V and 7 bases from J, the gap between germline ends came to 10 bases. Looked up from germline, CDR1 is GTSNPN and CDR2 is SVGIG (reference sequence). The CDR3 spells CAWSVQWGNSPLHF. Written as DNA, the CDR3 is TGTGCCTGGAGTGTACAATGGGGAAATTCACCCCTCCACTTT.

The gene calls are TRBV6-5 and TRBJ2-1; TRBD2 is a possible D gene (6 bases). Germline V gene lookup returns CDR1 MNHEY and CDR2 SVGAGI. Trimming left V 7 bases short and J 4 bases short, with 17 bases between. The CDR3 loop spans 15 amino acids. CDR3 sequence reads: CASTSTGTSYNEQFF. In DNA, the CDR3 is TGTGCCAGCACCTCGACCGGGACTTCTTACAATGAGCAGTTCTTC.

This clone was picked up one time. The V and J genes are TRBV5-1 and TRBJ2-7; TRBD1 agrees at 7 bases. Germline-derived CDR1 and CDR2 are SGHRS and YFSETQ. The CDR3 has 14 residues. Trimming removed 4 bases from V and 7 bases from J; junction bases left unmatched: 11. The CDR3 is CASSAGTESGEQYF. CDR3 DNA sequence: TGCGCCAGCAGCGCCGGGACAGAATCGGGGGAGCAGTACTTC. The entire variable domain, with the rest obtained from reference TRBV5-1 and TRBJ2-7, is as follows: KAGVTQTPRYLIKTRGQQVTLSCSPISGHRSVSWYQQTPGQGLQFLFEYFSETQRNKGNFPGRFSGRQFSNSRSEMNVSTLELGDSALYLCASSAGTESGEQYFGPGTRLTVT.

This clone was seen a handful of times. The V call is TRBV5-6, the J call TRBJ2-1; possible D gene TRBD1, 6 bases. The V gene's germline CDR1 is SGHDT and CDR2 YYEEEE. This CDR3 is 16 amino acids long. V lost 6 bases, J lost 0 bases, and 16 bases lay in between. The CDR3 is CASTEGGPLSYNEQFF. The CDR3, as DNA: TGTGCCAGCACGGAAGGGGGACCTCTCTCCTACAATGAGCAGTTCTTC. Full variable domain (remainder filled in from reference TRBV5-6 and TRBJ2-1): DAGVTQSPTHLIKTRGQQVTLRCSPKSGHDTVSWYQQALGQGPQFIFQYYEEEERQRGNFPDRFSGHQFPNYSSELNVNALLLGDSALYLCASTEGGPLSYNEQFFGPGTRLTVL.

This chain connects TRBV5-1 to TRBJ1-2; 7 bases line up with TRBD1. CDR1 is SGHRS, CDR2 YFSETQ, per germline. The CDR3 is 14 residues long. With V trimmed by 4 bases and J by 7 bases, 10 bases remained unmatched. The CDR3 protein is CASSVGTVDGGYTF. The CDR3 nucleotides are TGCGCCAGCAGCGTGGGGACAGTGGATGGTGGCTACACCTTC.

The rearrangement links TRBV4-1 to TRBJ1-2, with a tentative D call TRBD1 (5 bases). This CDR3 region has 15 residues. Germline loops: CDR1 MGHRA, CDR2 YSYEKL. V lost 0 bases to trimming and J lost 3 bases, with 11 bases between them. CDR3 sequence: CASSQEMSRDYGYTF. The CDR3 DNA reads as TGCGCCAGCAGCCAAGAGATGAGCAGGGACTATGGCTACACCTTC.